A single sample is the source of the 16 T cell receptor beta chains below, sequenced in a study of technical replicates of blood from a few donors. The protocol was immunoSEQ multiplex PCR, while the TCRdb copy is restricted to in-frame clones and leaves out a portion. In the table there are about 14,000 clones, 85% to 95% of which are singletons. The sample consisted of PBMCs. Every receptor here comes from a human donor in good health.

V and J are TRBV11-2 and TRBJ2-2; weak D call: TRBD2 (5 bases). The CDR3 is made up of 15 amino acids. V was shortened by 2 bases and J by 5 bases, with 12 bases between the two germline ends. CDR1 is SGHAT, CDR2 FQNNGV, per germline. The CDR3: CASSLSQRVTGELFF. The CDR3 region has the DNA TGTGCCAGCAGCTTATCTCAGAGGGTAACCGGGGAGCTGTTTTTT. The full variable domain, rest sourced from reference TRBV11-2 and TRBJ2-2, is EAGVAQSPRYKIIEKRQSVAFWCNPISGHATLYWYQQILGQGPKLLIQFQNNGVVDDSQLPKDRFSAERLKGVDSTLKIQPAKLEDSAVYLCASSLSQRVTGELFFGEGSRLTVL.

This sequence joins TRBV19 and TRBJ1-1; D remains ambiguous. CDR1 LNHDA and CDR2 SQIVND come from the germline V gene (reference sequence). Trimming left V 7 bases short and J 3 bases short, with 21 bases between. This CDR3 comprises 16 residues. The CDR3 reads CASMSEVRSLDTEAFF. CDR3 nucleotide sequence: TGTGCCAGTATGAGCGAGGTGCGGAGCCTTGACACTGAAGCTTTCTTT.

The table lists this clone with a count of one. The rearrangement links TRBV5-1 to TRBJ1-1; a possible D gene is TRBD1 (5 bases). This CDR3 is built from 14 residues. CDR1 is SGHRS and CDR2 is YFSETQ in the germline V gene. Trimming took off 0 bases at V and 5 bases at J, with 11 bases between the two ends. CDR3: CASSLEARVTEAFF. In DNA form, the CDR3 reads TGCGCCAGCAGCTTGGAAGCCAGGGTGACTGAAGCTTTCTTT.

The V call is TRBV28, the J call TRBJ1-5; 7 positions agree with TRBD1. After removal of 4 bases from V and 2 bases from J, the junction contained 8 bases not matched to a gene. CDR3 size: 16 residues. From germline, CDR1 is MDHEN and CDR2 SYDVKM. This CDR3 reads CASSSLQGSGNQPQHF. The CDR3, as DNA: TGTGCCAGCAGTTCTTTACAGGGGTCGGGCAATCAGCCCCAGCATTTT.

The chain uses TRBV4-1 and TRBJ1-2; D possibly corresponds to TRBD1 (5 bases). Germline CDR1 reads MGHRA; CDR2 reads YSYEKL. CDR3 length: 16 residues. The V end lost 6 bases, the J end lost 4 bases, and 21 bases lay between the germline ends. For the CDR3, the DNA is TGCGCCAGCAGTCCCGCGGGGGACGTTAGTATCTATGGCTACACCTTC. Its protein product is CASSPAGDVSIYGYTF.

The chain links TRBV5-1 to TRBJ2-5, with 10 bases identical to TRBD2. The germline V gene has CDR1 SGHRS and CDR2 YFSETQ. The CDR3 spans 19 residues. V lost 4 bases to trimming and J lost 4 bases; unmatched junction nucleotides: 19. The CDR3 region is CASSQQREGQRWPIETQYF. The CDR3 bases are TGCGCCAGCAGCCAACAGCGGGAGGGCCAGAGGTGGCCTATAGAGACCCAGTACTTC.

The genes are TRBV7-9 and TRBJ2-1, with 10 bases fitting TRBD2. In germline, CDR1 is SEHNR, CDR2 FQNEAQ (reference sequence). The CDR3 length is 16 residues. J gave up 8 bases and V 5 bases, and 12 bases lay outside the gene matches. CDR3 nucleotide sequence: TGTGCCAGCAGCGGGCGAGCGGGAGGGCCTATCGATGAGCAGTTCTTC. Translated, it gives CASSGRAGGPIDEQFF. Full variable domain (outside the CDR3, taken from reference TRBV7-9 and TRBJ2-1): DTGVSQNPRHKITKRGQNVTFRCDPISEHNRLYWYRQTLGQGPEFLTYFQNEAQLEKSRLLSDRFSAERPKGSFSTLEIQRTEQGDSAMYLCASSGRAGGPIDEQFFGPGTRLTVL.

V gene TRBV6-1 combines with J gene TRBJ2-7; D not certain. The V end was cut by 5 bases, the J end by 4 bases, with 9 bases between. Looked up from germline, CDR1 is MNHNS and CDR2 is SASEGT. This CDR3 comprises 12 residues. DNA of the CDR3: TGTGCCAGCAGTATGACGGAGTACGAGCAGTACTTC. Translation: CASSMTEYEQYF.

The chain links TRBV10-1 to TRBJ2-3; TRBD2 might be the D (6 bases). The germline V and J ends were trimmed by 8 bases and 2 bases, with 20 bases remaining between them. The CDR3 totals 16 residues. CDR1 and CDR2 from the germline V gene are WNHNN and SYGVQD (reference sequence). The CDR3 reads CASQGVAAGNTDTQYF. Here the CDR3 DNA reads TGCGCCAGCCAAGGAGTCGCGGCGGGAAACACAGATACGCAGTATTTT.

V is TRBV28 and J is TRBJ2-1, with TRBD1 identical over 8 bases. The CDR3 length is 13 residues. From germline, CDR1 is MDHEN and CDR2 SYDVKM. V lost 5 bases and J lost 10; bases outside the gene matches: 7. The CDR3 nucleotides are TGTGCCAGCAGTCAAGGACAGGGTGGCGAGCAGTTCTTC. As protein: CASSQGQGGEQFF.

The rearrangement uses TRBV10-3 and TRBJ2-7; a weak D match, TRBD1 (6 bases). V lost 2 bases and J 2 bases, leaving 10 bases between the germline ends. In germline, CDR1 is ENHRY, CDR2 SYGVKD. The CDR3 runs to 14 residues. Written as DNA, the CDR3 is TGTGCCATCAGTGAGACGGGACAACCCTACGAGCAGTACTTC. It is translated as CAISETGQPYEQYF.

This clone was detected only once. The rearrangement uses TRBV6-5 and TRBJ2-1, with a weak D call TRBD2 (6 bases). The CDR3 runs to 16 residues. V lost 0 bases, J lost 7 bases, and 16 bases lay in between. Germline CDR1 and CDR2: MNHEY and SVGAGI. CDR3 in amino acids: CASSYSGGLMRNEQFF. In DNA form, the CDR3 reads TGTGCCAGCAGTTACTCCGGGGGTCTAATGAGGAATGAGCAGTTCTTC.

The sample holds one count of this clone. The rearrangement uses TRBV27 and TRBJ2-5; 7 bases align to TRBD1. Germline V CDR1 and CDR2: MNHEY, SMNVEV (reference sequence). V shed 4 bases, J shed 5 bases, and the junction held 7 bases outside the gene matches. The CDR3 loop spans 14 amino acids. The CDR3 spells CASSSGQAGETQYF. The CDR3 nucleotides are TGTGCCAGCAGTTCCGGACAGGCTGGCGAGACCCAGTACTTC.

The CDR3 reads CASSLDGRAYTDTQYF. CDR3 nucleotides: TGTGCCAGCAGCTTAGACGGGCGGGCCTACACAGATACGCAGTATTTT. The chain has TRBV11-3 and TRBJ2-3; tentatively, D is TRBD2 (5 bases). The germline V gene encodes CDR1 SGHNT and CDR2 YENEEA. The CDR3 sequence is 16 residues long. Trimming removed 0 bases at V and 2 bases at J, with 12 bases between.

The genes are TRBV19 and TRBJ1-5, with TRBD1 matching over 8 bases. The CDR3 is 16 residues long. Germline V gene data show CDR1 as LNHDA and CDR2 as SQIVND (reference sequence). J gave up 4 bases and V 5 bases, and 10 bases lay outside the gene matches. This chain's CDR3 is CASSSGRQGQNQPQHF. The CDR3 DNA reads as TGTGCCAGTAGTTCAGGTCGACAGGGGCAGAATCAGCCCCAGCATTTT.

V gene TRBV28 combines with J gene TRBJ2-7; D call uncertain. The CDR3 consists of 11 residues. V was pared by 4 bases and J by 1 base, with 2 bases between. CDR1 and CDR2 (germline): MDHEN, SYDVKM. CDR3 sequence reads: CASSSSYEQYF. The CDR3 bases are TGTGCCAGCAGTTCGTCCTACGAGCAGTACTTC.